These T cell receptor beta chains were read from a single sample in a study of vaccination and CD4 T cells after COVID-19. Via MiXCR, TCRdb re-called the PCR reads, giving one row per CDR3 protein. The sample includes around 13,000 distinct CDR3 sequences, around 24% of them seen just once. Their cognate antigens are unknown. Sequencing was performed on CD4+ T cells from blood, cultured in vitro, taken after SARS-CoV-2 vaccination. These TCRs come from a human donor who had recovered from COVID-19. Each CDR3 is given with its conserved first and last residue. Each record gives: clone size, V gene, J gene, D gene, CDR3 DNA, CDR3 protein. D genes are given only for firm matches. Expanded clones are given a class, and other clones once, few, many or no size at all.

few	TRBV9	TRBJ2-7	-	TGTGCCAGCAGCGTAGTGGACAGTACCTACGAGCAGTACTTC	CASSVVDSTYEQYF
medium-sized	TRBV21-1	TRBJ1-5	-	TGTGCCAGCAGTAGTCCAGGGGTGGCTCAGCCCCAGCATTTT	CASSSPGVAQPQHF
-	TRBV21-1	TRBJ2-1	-	TGTGCCAGCAGCAAAGTAAGACGCACAGGGTACCTAGATGAGCAGTTCTTC	CASSKVRRTGYLDEQFF
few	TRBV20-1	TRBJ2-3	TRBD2	TGCAGTGCTGCTCCAGGGATGGTAGCGGGAGGGCCTCCGGATACGCAGTATTTT	CSAAPGMVAGGPPDTQYF
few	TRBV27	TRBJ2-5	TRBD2	TGTGCCAGCAGTCGGGGACTAGCGGGAAAAGAGACCCAGTACTTC	CASSRGLAGKETQYF
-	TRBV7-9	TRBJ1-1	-	TGTGCCAGCAGCTTTTATATGTTGTCTGAAGCTTTCTTT	CASSFYMLSEAFF
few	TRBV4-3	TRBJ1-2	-	TGCGCCAGCAGCCAAGATGTGGGTACCCGTGACTATGGCTACACCTTC	CASSQDVGTRDYGYTF
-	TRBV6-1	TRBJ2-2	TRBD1	TGTGCCAGCAACAGGGGCAGGAACACCGGGGAGCTGTTTTTT	CASNRGRNTGELFF
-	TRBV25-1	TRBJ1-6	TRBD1	TGTGCCAGCAGTGCCGCTTCCGGGACAGTTAATTCACCCCTCCACTTT	CASSAASGTVNSPLHF
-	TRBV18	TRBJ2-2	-	TGTGCCAGCTCACCCGGGGCGAACCCTACCGGGGAGCTGTTTTTT	CASSPGANPTGELFF
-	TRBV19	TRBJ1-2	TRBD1	TGTGCCAGTAGGAGACCGGGACAGGGGGCCGGCGGCTACACCTTC	CASRRPGQGAGGYTF
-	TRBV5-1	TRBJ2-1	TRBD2	TGCGCCAGCGGGACTAGCGGGAGGGCCCGGGGCAATGAGCAGTTCTTC	CASGTSGRARGNEQFF
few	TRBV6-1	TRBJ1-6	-	TGTGCCAGCAGTGAAGGGGATTCACCCCTCCACTTT	CASSEGDSPLHF
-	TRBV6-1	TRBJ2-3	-	TGTGCCAGCAGTGGTTTTTCTGCCACAGATACGCAGTATTTT	CASSGFSATDTQYF
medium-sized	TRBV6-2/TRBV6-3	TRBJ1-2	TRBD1	TGTGCCAGCAGTGACTACAGGGGGCTGGGATATGGCTACACCTTC	CASSDYRGLGYGYTF
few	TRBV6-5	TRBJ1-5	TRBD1	TGTGCCAGCAGTTCGTCCAACAGGGGTGCTCAGCCCCAGCATTTT	CASSSSNRGAQPQHF
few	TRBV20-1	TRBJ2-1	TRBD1	TGCAGTCACCCGGGACAGGGGTACAATGAGCAGTTCTTC	CSHPGQGYNEQFF
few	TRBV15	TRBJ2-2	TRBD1	TGTGCCACCAGCAGTAGGACAGGGGGCGATACCGGGGAGCTGTTTTTT	CATSSRTGGDTGELFF
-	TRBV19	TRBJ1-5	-	TGTGCCAGTAGTACCCTACTTGGAGGCAATCAGCCCCAGCATTTT	CASSTLLGGNQPQHF
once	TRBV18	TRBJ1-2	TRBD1	TGTGCCAGCTCACCACCAGGGGGCGGCGGCTACACCTTC	CASSPPGGGGYTF
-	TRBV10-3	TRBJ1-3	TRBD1	TGTGCCACGGAGGACAGGGGTAGAAACACCATATATTTT	CATEDRGRNTIYF
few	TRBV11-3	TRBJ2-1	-	TGTGCCAGCAGCTATGGGGGACAAACCAATGAGCAGTTCTTC	CASSYGGQTNEQFF
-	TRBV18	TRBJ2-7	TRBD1	TGTGCCAGCTCACCTACTACAGGGGTAGGACCCTACGAGCAGTACTTC	CASSPTTGVGPYEQYF
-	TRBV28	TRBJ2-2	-	TGTGCCAGCACCCCCGCGGGGAATTCGAACACCGGGGAGCTGTTTTTT	CASTPAGNSNTGELFF
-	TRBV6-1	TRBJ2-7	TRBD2	TGTGCCAGCAGGGGAGGGAGCGGGAGCCTCTACGAGCAGTACTTC	CASRGGSGSLYEQYF
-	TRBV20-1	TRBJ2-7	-	TGCAGTGCTAGAGTTCCGACAGGAATGGAGCAGTACTTC	CSARVPTGMEQYF
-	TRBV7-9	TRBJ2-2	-	TGTGCCAGCAGCTTTCAGGGCGCCGGGGAGCTGTTTTTT	CASSFQGAGELFF
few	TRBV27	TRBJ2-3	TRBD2	TGTGCCAGCAGTTACGACGGGGGAGGGAGGGGAGATACGCAGTATTTT	CASSYDGGGRGDTQYF
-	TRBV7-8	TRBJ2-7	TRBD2	TGTGCCAGCAGCGCGGGAGGGGCCCTGGGCCTCTACGAGCAGTACTTC	CASSAGGALGLYEQYF
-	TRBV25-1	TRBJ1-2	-	TGTGCCAGCAGTGTGTCTTTGGCCGGCTACACCTTC	CASSVSLAGYTF
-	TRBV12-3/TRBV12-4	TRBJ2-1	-	TGTGCCAGCAGCCTCCTGATGTTCTATGAGCAGTTCTTC	CASSLLMFYEQFF
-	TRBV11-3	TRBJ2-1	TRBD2	TGTGCCAGCAGCGGTTTCAGAATGGGACTAGCGGGAGGCCCGGCTGACAATGAGCAGTTCTTC	CASSGFRMGLAGGPADNEQFF
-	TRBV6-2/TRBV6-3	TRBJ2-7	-	TGTGCCAGCAGCCCACCCACGACTATATTCTCCTACGAGCAGTACTTC	CASSPPTTIFSYEQYF
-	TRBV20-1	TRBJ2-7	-	TGCAGTGCACGCCCGGGACAGGGGCCTCGCGGGGGGGTAGGCGAGCAGTACTTC	CSARPGQGPRGGVGEQYF
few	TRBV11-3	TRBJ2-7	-	TGTGCCAGCAGCTTAGGGGGTATCTACGAGCAGTACTTC	CASSLGGIYEQYF
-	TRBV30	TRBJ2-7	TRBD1	TGTGCCTGGGCCTCCAGGGGGAAGGGCGACGAGCAGTACTTC	CAWASRGKGDEQYF
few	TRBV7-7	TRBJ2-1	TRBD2	TGTGCTAGCAGCCTAGCGGGAGGCAATGAGCAGTTCTTC	CASSLAGGNEQFF
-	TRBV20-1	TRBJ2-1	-	TGCAGTGCTAGTAGGGGAAAGCGGAGAGAGGGGCAGTTCTTC	CSASRGKRREGQFF
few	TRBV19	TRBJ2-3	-	TGTGCCAGTACCGCCCGAGATACGCAGTATTTT	CASTARDTQYF
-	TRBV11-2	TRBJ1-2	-	TGTGCCAGCAGTCCCGCACCCCTGGGCTATGGCTACACCTTC	CASSPAPLGYGYTF
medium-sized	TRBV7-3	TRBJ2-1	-	TGTGCCAGCAGCAGTTACTTAAGCGATGAGCAGTTCTTC	CASSSYLSDEQFF
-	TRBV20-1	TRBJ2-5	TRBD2	TGCAGTGCTAGGCCAGCGGGGAAACAAGAGACCCAGTACTTC	CSARPAGKQETQYF
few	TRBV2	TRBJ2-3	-	TGTGCCAGCAGTGTACAGAACACAGATACGCAGTATTTT	CASSVQNTDTQYF
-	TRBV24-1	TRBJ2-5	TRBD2	TGTGCCACCAGTGAGCGTCCCCGGGCCGGGAGGGAAGAGACCCAGTACTTC	CATSERPRAGREETQYF
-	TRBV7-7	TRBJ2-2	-	TGTGCCAGCAGCCCAGTAACTAGCAGCGGGGAGCTGTTTTTT	CASSPVTSSGELFF
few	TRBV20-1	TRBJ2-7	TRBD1	TGCAGTGCTCCGGGACAGGGGGCTTGGGAGCAGTACTTC	CSAPGQGAWEQYF
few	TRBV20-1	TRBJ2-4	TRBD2	TGCAGTGCTAGAGACATAGCGGGAGGGTCTGGCATTCAGTACTTC	CSARDIAGGSGIQYF
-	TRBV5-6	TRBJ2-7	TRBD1	TGTGCCAGCAGCTTGTGGACAGGGACCTCCTACGAGCAGTACTTC	CASSLWTGTSYEQYF
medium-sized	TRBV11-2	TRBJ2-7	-	TGTGCCAGCAGCACCTCCCTACAGGGTAACGAGCAGTACTTC	CASSTSLQGNEQYF
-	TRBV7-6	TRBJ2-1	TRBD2	TGTGCCAGCAGTCGCCGACTAGCTTTCCTGAATGAGCAGTTCTTC	CASSRRLAFLNEQFF
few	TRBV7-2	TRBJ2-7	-	TGTGCCAGCAGCTTAGCGCCCGGGGACGAGCAGTACTTC	CASSLAPGDEQYF
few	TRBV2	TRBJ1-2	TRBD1	TGTGCCAGCAGATTACTCACCGGGACAGGGAGGTATGGCTACACCTTC	CASRLLTGTGRYGYTF
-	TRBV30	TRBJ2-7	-	TGTGCCTGGAGTGGGGCCGGGGACCCCTACGAGCAGTACTTC	CAWSGAGDPYEQYF
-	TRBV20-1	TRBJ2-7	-	TGCAGTGCTATTTTGGAGGGCGAGCAGTACTTC	CSAILEGEQYF
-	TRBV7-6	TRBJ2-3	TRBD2	TGTGCCAGCAGCTTAGTCCCCGCTAGCGGGAGGGTTCCAGATACGCAGTATTTT	CASSLVPASGRVPDTQYF
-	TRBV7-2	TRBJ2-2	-	TGTGCCAGCAGTCACAGGGCTCTGGGCGGGGAGCTGTTTTTT	CASSHRALGGELFF
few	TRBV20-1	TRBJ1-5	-	TGCAGTGCTAGAGGTGTCTCCCCGACCGGAGATCAGCCCCAGCATTTT	CSARGVSPTGDQPQHF
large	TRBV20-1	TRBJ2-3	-	TGCAGTGCTAGTTCAAGGCTAGCCAGCGCCGATACGCAGTATTTT	CSASSRLASADTQYF
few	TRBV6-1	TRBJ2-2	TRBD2	TGTGCCAGCAGAACTATACCGGGACTAGCGAACACCGGGGAGCTGTTTTTT	CASRTIPGLANTGELFF